The 30 T cell receptor beta chains presented below share a single source sample, sequenced in a study of shared clonotypes between healthy human individuals. Produced via immunoSEQ multiplex PCR; TCRdb's table is partial and in-frame only. Here the sample spans about 320,000 clones, around 86% being singletons. Sequenced sample: memory CD8+ T cells sorted from blood. Subset of the sample: CD45RO+ cells pooled with CCR7-negative TemRA cells. The receptors originated from a man aged 18 to 30 in good health.

The chain combines TRBV5-1 with TRBJ2-1, with D unresolved. From germline, CDR1 is SGHRS and CDR2 YFSETQ. CDR3 length: 16 amino acids. The V end was cut by 2 bases, the J end by 2 bases, with 14 bases between. The CDR3 sequence is CASSFRRAFTYNEQFF. CDR3 sequence (DNA): TGCGCCAGCAGCTTCCGACGAGCGTTCACCTACAATGAGCAGTTCTTC.

The chain carries TRBV7-9 and TRBJ1-4; TRBD1 is a possible D gene (6 bases). Germline CDR1 is SEHNR and CDR2 is FQNEAQ (reference sequence). The CDR3 has 16 residues. Trimming took 5 bases from V and 6 from J, leaving 19 bases between them. The DNA of the CDR3 is TGTGCCAGCAGCCCTCCCATGGGGGGCGCCTATGAAAAACTGTTTTTT. Residues: CASSPPMGGAYEKLFF.

The chain uses TRBV27 and TRBJ2-1; 11 nucleotides match TRBD2. Germline V CDR1 and CDR2: MNHEY, SMNVEV (reference sequence). Unmatched junction bases numbered 11, after V lost 2 bases and J lost 5 bases. The length of the CDR3 is 18 residues. CDR3 nucleotide sequence: TGTGCCAGCAGTTTAATTAGCCCTAGCGGGAGGAGGAACAATGAGCAGTTCTTC. It specifies CASSLISPSGRRNNEQFF.

The V call is TRBV4-1, the J call TRBJ2-7; a weak D match, TRBD1 (5 bases). V lost 0 bases and J 6 bases, leaving 15 bases between the germline ends. Germline CDR1 MGHRA, CDR2 YSYEKL. This CDR3 spans 15 amino acids. The CDR3 protein is CASSQDRGSSSEQYF. In DNA, the CDR3 is TGCGCCAGCAGCCAAGATAGGGGCTCTTCGAGCGAGCAGTACTTC.

The chain couples TRBV6-1 to TRBJ2-5; the match to TRBD1 covers 9 bases. Per germline, CDR1 MNHNS and CDR2 SASEGT. The length of the CDR3 is 18 residues. Trimming removed 2 bases from V and 3 bases from J; junction bases left unmatched: 13. The CDR3 protein is CASSEYGLLQGAEETQYF. DNA for the CDR3: TGTGCCAGCAGTGAATACGGGCTATTACAGGGGGCAGAAGAGACCCAGTACTTC.

This chain uses TRBV4-3 with TRBJ2-7; D unresolved. Germline CDR1 is LGHNA and CDR2 is YSLEER. The CDR3 consists of 14 residues. V was trimmed by 0 bases and J by 4 bases, leaving 10 bases between them. The CDR3 bases are TGCGCCAGCAGCCAAGAGGTTAGGGATTACGAGCAGTACTTC. Amino acid sequence: CASSQEVRDYEQYF.

The chain carries TRBV25-1 and TRBJ2-5, with 9 bases that match TRBD2. With V trimmed by 3 bases and J by 3 bases, 5 bases remained unmatched. The CDR3 spans 15 residues. From germline, CDR1 is MGHDK and CDR2 SYGVNS. CDR3: CASSETGLAEETQYF. Here the CDR3 DNA reads TGTGCCAGCAGTGAGACGGGACTAGCAGAAGAGACCCAGTACTTC.

Concerning this clone: This may be a read error, as it is one base from a much larger clone. The chain carries TRBV13 and TRBJ1-1; D is undetermined. Looked up from germline, CDR1 is PRHDT and CDR2 is FYEKMQ (reference sequence). The CDR3 consists of 13 residues. Trimming cost V 3 bases and J 1 base, with 6 bases left between them. In nucleotides, the CDR3 is TGTGCCAGCAGCTTCGGGCCGAACACTGAAGCTTTCTTT. This codes for CASSFGPNTEAFF. Drawing the rest from reference TRBV13 and TRBJ1-1, the complete variable domain is AAGVIQSPRHLIKEKRETATLKCYPIPRHDTVYWYQQGPGQDPQFLISFYEKMQSDKGSIPDRFSAQQFSDYHSELNMSSLELGDSALYFCASSFGPNTEAFFGQGTRLTVV.

The J gene is TRBJ1-5, the V gene TRBV5-6, with unresolved D. V was trimmed by 4 bases and J by 2 bases, leaving 16 bases between them. The germline gives CDR1 SGHDT, CDR2 YYEEEE. The CDR3 runs 16 residues. For the CDR3, the DNA is TGTGCCAGCAGCCTCTATTCTGTTATTCGCAATCAGCCCCAGCATTTT. Protein: CASSLYSVIRNQPQHF.

This clone was seen a handful of times. This chain joins TRBV13 and TRBJ2-5; tentative D call: TRBD1 (6 bases). The J call is uncertain, as TRBJ2-7 better fits the DNA end. Germline-derived CDR1 and CDR2 are PRHDT and FYEKMQ (reference sequence). The CDR3 is 14 residues long. The CDR3 nucleotides are TGTGCCAGCAGCTTAGAGGGGGAAGCCCACGAGCAGTACTTC. It specifies CASSLEGEAHEQYF.

The V and J genes are TRBV7-2 and TRBJ2-7; D might be TRBD1 or TRBD2, each matching 5 bases. The V gene lost 5 bases and the J gene lost 7 bases, with 15 bases spanning the gap. Germline V gene lookup returns CDR1 SGHTA and CDR2 FQGNSA. The CDR3 is made up of 13 amino acids. CDR3 nucleotide sequence: TGTGCCAGCAGCCCCATGGGACCCAGGGAGCAGTACTTC. As protein: CASSPMGPREQYF.

This chain links TRBV6-1 with TRBJ1-5, with D perhaps matching TRBD1 (5 bases). Trimming took off 2 bases at V and 5 bases at J, with 19 bases between the two ends. Germline lookup yields CDR1 MNHNS and CDR2 SASEGT. The CDR3 covers 17 residues. As DNA, the CDR3 is TGTGCCAGCAGTGAATTACGAGGCGGGGGGGTGGATCAGCCCCAGCATTTT. This sequence encodes CASSELRGGGVDQPQHF.

This chain connects TRBV9 to TRBJ2-1, with 7 nucleotides matching TRBD1. The CDR3 sequence is 15 residues long. Germline trimming cut 2 bases from V and 8 bases from J; bases unmatched to any gene: 10. Germline CDR1 is SGDLS and CDR2 is YYNGEE. The CDR3 loop reads CASSVTTGFGYEQFF. In DNA form, the CDR3 reads TGTGCCAGCAGCGTTACGACAGGGTTCGGTTATGAGCAGTTCTTC. Complete variable domain (other parts from reference TRBV9 and TRBJ2-1): DSGVTQTPKHLITATGQRVTLRCSPRSGDLSVYWYQQSLDQGLQFLIQYYNGEERAKGNILERFSAQQFPDLHSELNLSSLELGDSALYFCASSVTTGFGYEQFFGPGTRLTVL.

This clone came up once. The germline gene is not matched at one end of the junction; a read error may be the cause. The chain couples TRBV6-1 to TRBJ2-7; D remains ambiguous. The CDR3 consists of 11 residues. Germline V gene sequence: CDR1 MNHNS, CDR2 SASEGT. Written as DNA, the CDR3 is TGTGCCAGCAGTGAAGGTGTTCTAAGGAGCTTC. Its protein is CASSEGVLRSF.

The CDR3: CASSSGTGFEDTQYF. For the CDR3, the DNA is TGCGCCAGCAGTTCGGGGACGGGCTTCGAAGATACGCAGTATTTT. The V and J genes are TRBV10-1 and TRBJ2-3; D is tentatively TRBD1 or TRBD2 (5 bases each). The V end lost 5 bases, the J end lost 5 bases, and 17 bases lay between the germline ends. This CDR3 comprises 15 residues. The germline V gene encodes CDR1 WNHNN and CDR2 SYGVQD (reference sequence).

The chain has TRBV4-2 and TRBJ2-7, with D possibly matching TRBD2 (5 bases). The germline V and J ends were trimmed by 1 base and 2 bases, with 12 bases remaining between them. This CDR3 comprises 15 residues. The germline V gene has CDR1 LGHNA and CDR2 YNFKEQ. In DNA form, the CDR3 reads TGTGCCAGCAGCCAAGCCGGGATTTGGGCCTACGAGCAGTACTTC. Amino acids: CASSQAGIWAYEQYF.

The J gene is TRBJ1-1, the V gene TRBV5-1; no reliable D call. CDR1 is SGHRS and CDR2 is YFSETQ in the germline V gene. Trimming cost V 2 bases and J 4 bases, with 9 bases left between them. This CDR3 comprises 13 residues. The DNA of the CDR3 is TGCGCCAGCAGCTTCAAGGACGGCACTGAAGCTTTCTTT. The encoded protein is CASSFKDGTEAFF.

This rearrangement joins TRBV27 to TRBJ2-1; 9 nucleotides line up with TRBD2. CDR1 is MNHEY and CDR2 is SMNVEV in the germline V gene (reference sequence). The CDR3 has 14 residues. The V segment lost 5 bases and the J segment 4 bases; nucleotides outside the gene matches: 3. The CDR3 spells CASSPGLAYNEQFF. The CDR3 DNA follows: TGTGCCAGCAGTCCGGGACTAGCTTACAATGAGCAGTTCTTC.

V usage is TRBV7-9 and J usage is TRBJ1-1, with 9 bases aligning to TRBD1. Germline trimming cut 5 bases from V and 5 bases from J; bases unmatched to any gene: 9. CDR1 SEHNR and CDR2 FQNEAQ come from the germline V gene (reference sequence). This CDR3 comprises 15 residues. CDR3 sequence reads: CASSQGQGVRTEAFF. In nucleotides, the CDR3 is TGTGCCAGCAGCCAGGGACAGGGCGTTCGGACTGAAGCTTTCTTT.

This chain connects TRBV5-1 to TRBJ2-7; maybe TRBD1 (6 bases). CDR1 is SGHRS, CDR2 YFSETQ, per germline. CDR3 size: 14 residues. Trimming pared 7 bases from V and 1 base from J, leaving 15 bases between. The CDR3 is CASGVEGVSYEQYF. The CDR3 DNA reads as TGCGCCAGCGGGGTAGAGGGGGTATCCTACGAGCAGTACTTC. The full variable domain, with the rest looked up from reference TRBV5-1 and TRBJ2-7, is KAGVTQTPRYLIKTRGQQVTLSCSPISGHRSVSWYQQTPGQGLQFLFEYFSETQRNKGNFPGRFSGRQFSNSRSEMNVSTLELGDSALYLCASGVEGVSYEQYFGPGTRLTVT.

The chain recombines TRBV4-3 with TRBJ1-3; D gene ambiguous. The germline gives CDR1 LGHNA, CDR2 YSLEER. With 1 base removed from V and 6 bases from J, the gap between germline ends came to 10 bases. CDR3 length: 14 residues. The CDR3 here is CASSQVGWINTIYF. The DNA for the CDR3 is TGCGCCAGCAGCCAAGTGGGGTGGATAAACACCATATATTTT.

The V gene is TRBV28, the J gene TRBJ2-1, with TRBD2 matching 10 bases. This CDR3 has 19 amino acids. J lost 0 bases, V lost 6 bases, and 14 bases had no gene match. The germline V gene has CDR1 MDHEN and CDR2 SYDVKM. This chain's CDR3 is CASRGGTSGAQFSYNEQFF. In DNA, the CDR3 is TGTGCCAGCAGGGGGGGTACTAGCGGGGCCCAATTCTCCTACAATGAGCAGTTCTTC.

The CDR3 sequence is CATSRLIGRIYEQYF. The CDR3 region has the DNA TGTGCCACCAGCAGACTAATTGGGCGGATATACGAGCAGTACTTC. The chain combines TRBV15 with TRBJ2-7; D call uncertain. The CDR3 runs 15 residues. CDR1 and CDR2 (germline): LNHNV, YYDKDF (reference sequence). V was clipped by 2 bases and J by 4 bases, with 15 bases between them.

CDR3 in DNA: TGCGCCAGCAGCCAATCCTCGTGGGCCGCCCCAACCGGGGAGCTGTTTTTT. Protein sequence: CASSQSSWAAPTGELFF. The chain carries TRBV4-3 and TRBJ2-2; no definite D call. CDR1 and CDR2 (germline): LGHNA, YSLEER. The CDR3 sequence is 17 residues long. V shed 2 bases and J shed 5 bases, with 18 bases lying between them.

V usage is TRBV23-1 and J usage is TRBJ2-7; 9 nucleotides agree with TRBD2. TRBV23-1 is reported as an ORF; its role is uncertain. The J segment lost 5 bases and the V segment lost 1 base, leaving 15 bases of the junction unmatched. This CDR3 is built from 18 residues. This chain's CDR3 is CASSQFPARSGGLDEQYF. The CDR3 DNA follows: TGCGCCAGCAGTCAATTCCCAGCTCGCAGCGGGGGGCTGGACGAGCAGTACTTC.

This clone was seen a single time. V and J are TRBV19 and TRBJ1-1; D gene uncertain. The CDR3 loop spans 13 amino acids. Trimming pared 4 bases from V and 1 base from J, leaving 7 bases between. Germline-derived CDR1 and CDR2 are LNHDA and SQIVND (reference sequence). The CDR3 nucleotides read TGTGCCAGTAGTACCTACAGGAACACTGAAGCTTTCTTT. Amino acid sequence: CASSTYRNTEAFF.

The chain couples TRBV30 to TRBJ1-5, with D unclear. Germline lookup yields CDR1 GTSNPN and CDR2 SVGIG (reference sequence). Trimming cost V 0 bases and J 5 bases, with 11 bases left between them. The CDR3 is made up of 14 amino acids. The DNA for the CDR3 is TGTGCCTGGAGTGTCGAGCGGGGATATCAGCCCCAGCATTTT. Encoded protein: CAWSVERGYQPQHF.

The chain uses TRBV27 and TRBJ1-6; 10 nucleotides match TRBD1. The germline V gene encodes CDR1 MNHEY and CDR2 SMNVEV (reference sequence). This CDR3 has 17 amino acids. Germline trimming cut 3 bases from V and 8 bases from J; bases unmatched to any gene: 10. CDR3 amino acids: CASSLTPPGQGYSPLHF. DNA of the CDR3: TGTGCCAGCAGTTTGACCCCCCCGGGACAGGGGTATTCACCCCTCCACTTT.

The V gene is TRBV5-1, the J gene TRBJ1-1; 7 positions agree with TRBD1. The CDR3 extends over 18 amino acids. Trimming took 2 bases from V and 3 from J; bases not matched to a gene: 16. Germline V gene sequence: CDR1 SGHRS, CDR2 YFSETQ. CDR3 in amino acids: CASSLGWLGQLGDTEAFF. The CDR3, as DNA: TGCGCCAGCAGCTTAGGGTGGTTGGGACAGCTAGGGGACACTGAAGCTTTCTTT.

Turning to this clone: An end of the junction does not agree with germline; a read error may underlie this. V is TRBV6-1 and J is TRBJ1-2, with a possible D match to TRBD1 (6 bases). CDR3 size: 12 residues. Germline CDR1 and CDR2: MNHNS and SASEGT. CDR3 DNA sequence: TGTGCCAGCATGCACGGGGGCCGGGGTAGCCCCTTC. Its protein is CASMHGGRGSPF.